This paragraph reports one T cell receptor beta chain. Its antigen remains unknown. Compared with germline, one end of the junction differs, possibly owing to a read error. Every sample gave at least 5 micrograms of total RNA when it was extracted. The use of a sample-barcoded 5' primer and a J-beta primer mix characterized a second PCR of about 7 to 12 cycles. TCRdb fed the 5' RACE reads into MiXCR, producing one record per CDR3 protein. The sample lists roughly 1.9 million distinct CDR3 sequences; roughly 43% were seen once. Germline CDR1 is SGDLS and CDR2 is YYNGEE. CDR3 length equals 17 residues. The record originates from a study of blood T cells in healthy people across ages. Study-wide results and caveats: Per million T cells, TCR beta diversity dropped about linearly as age rose. Diversity was higher, and naive CD4+ cells more numerous, in long-lived donors than in aged donors. The unknown donor CMV status may have confounded expanded clonotype changes.

The specimen sequenced was blood. The sequence was obtained from a human donor in good health. This sequence joins TRBV9 and TRBJ2-4; D is perhaps TRBD2 (6 bases). The CDR3 loop is CASSVGGGESYRYEQYF. The CDR3 DNA is TGTGCCAGCAGCGTCGGAGGAGGGGAAAGTTATCGCTACGAGCAGTACTTT.